The 20 T cell receptor beta chains below all came from one sample that was sequenced in a study of T cell responses to AZD1222 COVID-19 vaccine. Sequenced by immunoSEQ multiplex PCR; TCRdb stores in-frame clones only, minus some. The sample includes roughly 120,000 clones, roughly 89% of them seen just once. The material sequenced was peripheral blood, taken on day 0 of AZD1222 vaccination. All receptors derive from an adult in good health.

The rearrangement joins TRBV24-1 to TRBJ2-7; D perhaps matches TRBD1 (6 bases). V shed 5 bases and J shed 6 bases, with 10 bases lying between them. Germline V gene data show CDR1 as KGHDR and CDR2 as SFDVKD. This CDR3 contains 12 residues. In DNA form, the CDR3 reads TGTGCCACCAGTGGGGACATGGGCGAGCAGTACTTC. Translation gives CATSGDMGEQYF.

The rearrangement joins TRBV7-2 to TRBJ1-1; no clear D gene. The CDR3 totals 14 residues. Germline V gene lookup returns CDR1 SGHTA and CDR2 FQGNSA. V was trimmed by 2 bases and J by 0 bases, leaving 7 bases between them. The CDR3 protein is CASSLFSVNTEAFF. The DNA for the CDR3 is TGTGCCAGCAGCTTATTTTCAGTGAACACTGAAGCTTTCTTT.

The chain joins TRBV19 to TRBJ1-2, with D uncertain. The germline gives CDR1 LNHDA, CDR2 SQIVND (reference sequence). The CDR3 contains 14 residues. Trimming shortened V by 4 bases and J by 2 bases, and 11 bases separated the two germline ends. In DNA form, the CDR3 reads TGTGCCAGTAGTACGGACGGAACGAACTATGGCTACACCTTC. It specifies CASSTDGTNYGYTF.

This chain connects TRBV3-1 (or the pseudogene TRBV3-2) to TRBJ2-6; the D call may be TRBD1 or TRBD2 (6 bases each). Germline CDR1 reads LGHDT; CDR2 reads YNNKEL (reference sequence). The CDR3 totals 13 residues. Between the trimmed V and J ends, which lost 1 base and 13 bases, there was a span of 11 bases. CDR3 DNA sequence: TGTGCCAGCAGCCAAGTGGGGGCGGGGGTCCTGACTTTC. The encoded protein is CASSQVGAGVLTF.

The rearrangement links TRBV10-1 to TRBJ2-1, with unresolved D. In germline, CDR1 is WNHNN, CDR2 SYGVQD (reference sequence). This CDR3 region has 14 residues. V lost 0 bases and J lost 5, with 8 bases in between. CDR3 residues: CASSESQDNNEQFF. DNA of the CDR3: TGCGCCAGCAGTGAGTCTCAAGATAACAATGAGCAGTTCTTC.

CDR3 in amino acids: CASSTGTNYEQYF. For the CDR3, the DNA is TGTGCCAGTAGTACAGGGACTAACTACGAGCAGTACTTC. The chain recombines TRBV19 with TRBJ2-7, with 7 bases aligning to TRBD2. The CDR3 contains 13 residues. After removal of 4 bases from V and 3 bases from J, the junction contained 3 bases not matched to a gene. Germline assignment: CDR1 LNHDA and CDR2 SQIVND (reference sequence).

The chain combines TRBV18 with TRBJ1-6, with TRBD1 identical over 10 bases. The CDR3 is 14 residues long. Germline V gene sequence: CDR1 KGHSH, CDR2 LQKENI. V lost 6 bases to trimming and J lost 10 bases; unmatched junction nucleotides: 6. CDR3 sequence: CASSPGQGESPLHF. The CDR3, as DNA: TGTGCCAGCTCTCCAGGACAGGGGGAATCACCCCTCCACTTT. Using reference TRBV18 and TRBJ1-6 for the parts outside the CDR3, the full variable domain is NAGVMQNPRHLVRRRGQEARLRCSPMKGHSHVYWYRQLPEEGLKFMVYLQKENIIDESGMPKERFSAEFPKEGPSILRIQQVVRGDSAAYFCASSPGQGESPLHFGNGTRLTVT.

This chain links TRBV19 with TRBJ1-5; no firm D call. CDR1 and CDR2 (germline): LNHDA, SQIVND (reference sequence). The V and J ends lost 3 bases and 6 bases respectively, with 12 bases between them. The CDR3 extends over 14 amino acids. This CDR3 is CASSMAGRAQPQHF. CDR3 nucleotides: TGTGCCAGTAGTATGGCCGGCCGGGCTCAGCCCCAGCATTTT. Supplemented by reference TRBV19 and TRBJ1-5, the full variable domain reads DGGITQSPKYLFRKEGQNVTLSCEQNLNHDAMYWYRQDPGQGLRLIYYSQIVNDFQKGDIAEGYSVSREKKESFPLTVTSAQKNPTAFYLCASSMAGRAQPQHFGDGTRLSIL.

This chain uses TRBV11-2 with TRBJ2-1; TRBD1 is a possible D gene (6 bases). Germline assignment: CDR1 SGHAT and CDR2 FQNNGV. CDR3 length: 15 amino acids. Trimming shortened V by 5 bases and J by 8 bases, and 19 bases separated the two germline ends. CDR3 bases: TGTGCCAGCAGCCACTCCGCGACAGGAATATATGAGCAGTTCTTC. Translating gives CASSHSATGIYEQFF.

V is TRBV28 and J is TRBJ1-2; 7 bases are a match to TRBD1. Germline V gives CDR1 MDHEN, CDR2 SYDVKM. The ends lost 5 bases at V and 7 bases at J; junction bases unmatched: 10. CDR3 length: 14 residues. This CDR3 is CASSMTGWVPGYTF. DNA of the CDR3: TGTGCCAGCAGTATGACAGGGTGGGTCCCTGGCTACACCTTC.

The chain joins TRBV6-5 to TRBJ1-2; 7 bases align to TRBD1. CDR1 is MNHEY and CDR2 is SVGAGI in the germline V gene. CDR3 length equals 13 residues. J was trimmed by 4 bases and V by 6 bases; bases with no gene match: 5. CDR3 loop: CASRGQAPYGYTF. DNA of the CDR3: TGTGCCAGCAGAGGACAGGCCCCCTATGGCTACACCTTC.

This chain joins TRBV2 and TRBJ2-3; D ambiguous. Trimming stripped 7 bases from V and 5 bases from J, with 4 bases between. Germline V lookup: CDR1 SNHLY, CDR2 FYNNEI. The CDR3 totals 10 residues. The DNA for the CDR3 is TGTGCCAGCAAGTTAGATACGCAGTATTTT. It is translated as CASKLDTQYF.

The chain recombines TRBV7-9 with TRBJ2-7; 12 bases fit TRBD2. Germline V CDR1 and CDR2: SEHNR, FQNEAQ (reference sequence). CDR3 length: 15 residues. J lost 5 bases, V lost 5 bases, and 7 bases had no gene match. CDR3 protein: CASSRLAGEFDEQYF. The DNA of the CDR3 is TGTGCCAGCAGCCGACTAGCGGGAGAGTTCGACGAGCAGTACTTC.

This sequence joins TRBV27 and TRBJ2-5; D possibly uses TRBD1 or TRBD2 (6 bases each). V gave up 4 bases and J gave up 2 bases, with 17 bases separating them. The CDR3 is made up of 16 amino acids. Germline V gene lookup returns CDR1 MNHEY and CDR2 SMNVEV (reference sequence). CDR3 sequence reads: CASSYVGGKSQETQYF. The CDR3 nucleotides are TGTGCCAGCAGTTACGTAGGGGGGAAGTCACAAGAGACCCAGTACTTC.

The chain is built from TRBV28 and TRBJ1-2; a weak D match, TRBD1 (6 bases). The germline V gene has CDR1 MDHEN and CDR2 SYDVKM. The CDR3 length is 14 residues. V was clipped by 7 bases and J by 3 bases, with 15 bases between them. Written as DNA, the CDR3 is TGTGCCAGCACCTCGGGGGGGCGGGACTATGGCTACACCTTC. Residues: CASTSGGRDYGYTF.

This clone came up once. The chain has TRBV5-1 and TRBJ2-7, with 11 nucleotides matching TRBD2. Germline V gene lookup returns CDR1 SGHRS and CDR2 YFSETQ. The CDR3 extends over 15 amino acids. Unmatched junction bases numbered 6, after V lost 4 bases and J lost 3 bases. The CDR3 DNA is TGCGCCAGCAGCACGGGACTAGCGGAGAGCTACGAGCAGTACTTC. Translating gives CASSTGLAESYEQYF.

J is TRBJ1-3 and V is TRBV19, with D unclear. Trimming cost V 7 bases and J 0 bases, with 13 bases left between them. Germline V lookup: CDR1 LNHDA, CDR2 SQIVND (reference sequence). The CDR3 has 15 residues. The DNA for the CDR3 is TGTGCCAGTACCGGCCGGCGGTACTCTGGAAACACCATATATTTT. Translated: CASTGRRYSGNTIYF.

The chain has TRBV19 and TRBJ1-4; 10 positions match TRBD1. Trimming cost V 6 bases and J 7 bases; bases outside gene matches: 8. The CDR3 extends over 15 amino acids. Germline loops: CDR1 LNHDA, CDR2 SQIVND (reference sequence). The CDR3 DNA is TGTGCCAGTAGCCGGACAGGGGGTGAGGTTGAAAAACTGTTTTTT. Translating it yields CASSRTGGEVEKLFF.

V is TRBV13 and J is TRBJ2-3; TRBD2 agrees at 15 bases. Trimming removed 4 bases from V and 1 base from J; junction bases left unmatched: 12. Germline V CDR1 and CDR2: PRHDT, FYEKMQ (reference sequence). The CDR3 consists of 20 residues. In nucleotides, the CDR3 is TGTGCCAGCAGCTCAAGGACTAGCGGGAGGGCCTTGGGTGGCACAGATACGCAGTATTTT. It encodes CASSSRTSGRALGGTDTQYF. Together with reference TRBV13 and TRBJ2-3, the CDR3 gives the full variable domain: AAGVIQSPRHLIKEKRETATLKCYPIPRHDTVYWYQQGPGQDPQFLISFYEKMQSDKGSIPDRFSAQQFSDYHSELNMSSLELGDSALYFCASSSRTSGRALGGTDTQYFGPGTRLTVL.

This clone was observed once. CDR3 amino acids: CASSLSAQYTGELFF. In DNA form, the CDR3 reads TGTGCCAGCAGCTTATCAGCACAGTACACCGGGGAGCTGTTTTTT. The J gene is TRBJ2-2, the V gene TRBV7-2, with no clear D. The CDR3 sequence is 15 residues long. V shed 2 bases and J shed 3 bases, with 10 bases lying between them. Germline lookup yields CDR1 SGHTA and CDR2 FQGNSA.